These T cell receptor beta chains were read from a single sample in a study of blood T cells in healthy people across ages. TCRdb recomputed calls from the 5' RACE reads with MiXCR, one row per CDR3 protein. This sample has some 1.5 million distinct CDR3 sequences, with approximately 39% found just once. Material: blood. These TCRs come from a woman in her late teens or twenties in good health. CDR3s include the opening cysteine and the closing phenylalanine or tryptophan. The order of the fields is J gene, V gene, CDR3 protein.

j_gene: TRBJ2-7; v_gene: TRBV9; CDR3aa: CASSPQGEVEQYF
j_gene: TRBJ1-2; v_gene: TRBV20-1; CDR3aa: CSAVTEGNYGYTF
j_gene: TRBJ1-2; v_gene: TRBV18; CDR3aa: CASSRNSPLNYGYTF
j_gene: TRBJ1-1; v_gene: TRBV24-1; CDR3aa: CATSGPGVPTEAFF
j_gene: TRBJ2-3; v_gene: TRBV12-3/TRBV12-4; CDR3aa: CASGTSESTDTQYF
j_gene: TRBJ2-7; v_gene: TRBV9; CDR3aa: CASSGLVGGEQYF
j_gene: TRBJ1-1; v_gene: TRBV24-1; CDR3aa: CATSDPDRRNTEAFF
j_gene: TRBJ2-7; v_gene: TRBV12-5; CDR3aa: CASGLPSGDEQYF
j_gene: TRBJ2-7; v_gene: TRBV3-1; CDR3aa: CASSQRDRPYEQYF
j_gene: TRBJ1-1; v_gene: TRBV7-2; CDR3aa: CASTLGEITATEAFF
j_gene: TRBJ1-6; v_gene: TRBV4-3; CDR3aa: CASSQVLGSPLHF
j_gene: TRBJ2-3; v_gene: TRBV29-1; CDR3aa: CSVVGNRADTQYF
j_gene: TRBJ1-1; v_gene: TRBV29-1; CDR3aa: CSVQMGRNTEAFF
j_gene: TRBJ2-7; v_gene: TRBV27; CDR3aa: CASSLSGAPYYEQYF
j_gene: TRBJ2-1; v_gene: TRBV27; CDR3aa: CAGRTSGSPLSSYNEQFF
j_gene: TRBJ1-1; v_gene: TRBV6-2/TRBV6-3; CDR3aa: CASSYSIPAVSTEAFF
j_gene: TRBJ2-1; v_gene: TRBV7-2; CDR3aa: CASSLVPGPYNEQFF
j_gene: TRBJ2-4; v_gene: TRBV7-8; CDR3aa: CASSPRPGTSGSNIQYF
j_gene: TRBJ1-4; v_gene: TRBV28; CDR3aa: CASSLDDSVQNEKLFF
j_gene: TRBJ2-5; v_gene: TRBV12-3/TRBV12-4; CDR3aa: CASRQAGEPQTQYF
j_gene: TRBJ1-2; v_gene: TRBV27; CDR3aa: CASSLRYRDRYYGYTF
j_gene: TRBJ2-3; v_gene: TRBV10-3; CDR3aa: CAISTGGGTDTQYF